These 29 T cell receptor beta chains originate from one sample sequenced in a study of shared clonotypes between healthy human individuals. Method: immunoSEQ multiplex PCR; TCRdb's copy keeps in-frame clones and lacks some. The sample consists of 1.5 million to 2.5 million clones, over 85% of them appearing once. It was CD45RO-negative cells, positively selected for CCR7, that made up naive CD8 cells, with terminally differentiated effector memory CD45RA+ cells excluded. Sample: naive CD8+ T cells sorted from blood. The receptor set was obtained from a man aged 18 to 29 in good health.

This sequence joins TRBV4-1 and TRBJ1-1; 7 bases are shared with TRBD1. CDR3 size: 17 residues. V lost 2 bases to trimming and J lost 1 base; unmatched junction nucleotides: 10. Germline V gene lookup returns CDR1 MGHRA and CDR2 YSYEKL. The CDR3 DNA reads as TGCGCCAGCAGCCAACCGCTGTTGGGACAGCAGAACACTGAAGCTTTCTTT. Translated: CASSQPLLGQQNTEAFF.

This clone was picked up a small number of times. The J gene is TRBJ1-2, the V gene TRBV7-9, with D hard to call. Trimming removed 3 bases from V and 8 bases from J, with 4 bases in between. Per the germline V gene, CDR1 is SEHNR and CDR2 is FQNEAQ (reference sequence). The CDR3 is made up of 10 amino acids. CDR3: CASSFRGYTF. The CDR3 DNA is TGTGCCAGCAGCTTTCGGGGCTACACCTTC. The full variable domain, completed using reference TRBV7-9 and TRBJ1-2, is DTGVSQNPRHKITKRGQNVTFRCDPISEHNRLYWYRQTLGQGPEFLTYFQNEAQLEKSRLLSDRFSAERPKGSFSTLEIQRTEQGDSAMYLCASSFRGYTFGSGTRLTVV.

On this clone: Other DNA sequences in the same sample also yield this CDR3. The J gene is TRBJ1-2, the V gene TRBV6-1; the match to TRBD1 covers 8 bases. The ends lost 2 bases at V and 5 bases at J; junction bases unmatched: 1. The CDR3 contains 13 residues. Germline CDR1 reads MNHNS; CDR2 reads SASEGT. The CDR3 reads CASSETGGYGYTF. The CDR3 DNA sequence: TGTGCCAGCAGTGAAACAGGGGGATATGGCTACACCTTC.

A remark on this clone: The sample contains more than one DNA sequence encoding this CDR3. The chain recombines TRBV5-4 with TRBJ2-7; 7 bases are a match to TRBD1. With V trimmed by 0 bases and J by 3 bases, 6 bases remained unmatched. The CDR3 is made up of 15 amino acids. CDR1 is SGHNT, CDR2 YYREEE, per germline (reference sequence). The CDR3 sequence is CASSLGQGRSYEQYF. For the CDR3, the DNA is TGTGCCAGCAGCTTGGGACAGGGAAGGAGCTACGAGCAGTACTTC.

The V and J genes are TRBV28 and TRBJ1-2; D gene uncertain. The CDR3 has 15 residues. Trimming took off 6 bases at V and 3 bases at J, with 17 bases between the two ends. From germline, CDR1 is MDHEN and CDR2 SYDVKM. CDR3: CASSIISGGYYGYTF. The CDR3 region has the DNA TGTGCCAGCAGCATAATATCAGGAGGGTACTATGGCTACACCTTC.

This clone was counted once. V and J are TRBV7-2 and TRBJ2-2; 9 nucleotides align to TRBD2. V lost 2 bases and J lost 5; bases outside the gene matches: 6. Germline V gene data show CDR1 as SGHTA and CDR2 as FQGNSA. This CDR3 is built from 16 residues. CDR3 coding DNA: TGTGCCAGCAGCTTATACCCTAGCGGGATTACCGGGGAGCTGTTTTTT. It is translated as CASSLYPSGITGELFF.

The chain combines TRBV4-1 with TRBJ1-2; 9 bases align to TRBD1. V gave up 1 base and J gave up 6 bases; unmatched junction bases: 6. CDR1 and CDR2 (germline): MGHRA, YSYEKL. The CDR3 runs to 15 residues. The CDR3 sequence is CASSQADRGVDGYTF. The CDR3 nucleotides read TGCGCCAGCAGCCAAGCCGACAGGGGGGTAGATGGCTACACCTTC.

V usage is TRBV5-1 and J usage is TRBJ2-3; no reliable D call. Per germline, CDR1 SGHRS and CDR2 YFSETQ. The V end was cut by 2 bases, the J end by 4 bases, with 23 bases between. This CDR3 has 18 amino acids. DNA for the CDR3: TGCGCCAGCAGCTTCTATGACAACTCTATAGCCGGAGCAGATACGCAGTATTTT. Its translation is CASSFYDNSIAGADTQYF.

A word on this clone: This sample includes further DNA sequences coding for the same CDR3. V gene TRBV11-2 combines with J gene TRBJ1-1; D call uncertain. V gave up 1 base and J gave up 4 bases, with 7 bases separating them. The CDR3 runs 13 residues. Germline CDR1 and CDR2: SGHAT and FQNNGV. The CDR3 DNA is TGTGCCAGCAGCTTAGGGCCAAGCACTGAAGCTTTCTTT. Translation: CASSLGPSTEAFF.

The chain combines TRBV10-3 with TRBJ2-5; TRBD1 aligns across 9 bases. CDR1 is ENHRY, CDR2 SYGVKD, per germline. The CDR3 loop spans 15 amino acids. Trimming removed 6 bases from V and 4 bases from J; junction bases left unmatched: 9. The CDR3 sequence is CAIRAGQGGSETQYF. The DNA of the CDR3 is TGTGCCATCAGGGCGGGACAGGGAGGCTCAGAGACCCAGTACTTC.

This clone appeared a single time. The rearrangement links TRBV5-6 to TRBJ2-1; 10 bases fit TRBD2. Germline values: CDR1 SGHDT, CDR2 YYEEEE. The V gene end was trimmed by 5 bases and the J gene end by 9 bases; junction bases not matched to a gene: 11. The CDR3 spans 15 residues. The CDR3 bases are TGTGCCAGCAGTAGGATAGCGGGAGGCGAAGGTGAGCAGTTCTTC. Its translation: CASSRIAGGEGEQFF.

Concerning this clone itself: At the DNA level, this CDR3 is encoded by other sequences in the same sample as well. J is TRBJ2-1 and V is TRBV11-3; D is possibly TRBD2 (6 bases). V was pared by 0 bases and J by 5 bases, with 8 bases between. Germline V CDR1 and CDR2: SGHNT, YENEEA. This CDR3 spans 14 amino acids. The CDR3 DNA is TGTGCCAGCAGCTTAGATGGCGGGGACAATGAGCAGTTCTTC. Translated, it gives CASSLDGGDNEQFF.

In this sample, this clone turned up once. The CDR3 region is CASILRGSPLSEQYF. The CDR3 region has the DNA TGTGCCAGCATCCTCAGAGGGTCCCCCCTCTCTGAGCAGTACTTC. The rearrangement uses TRBV28 and TRBJ2-7; D is perhaps TRBD2 (5 bases). In germline, CDR1 is MDHEN, CDR2 SYDVKM. Trimming removed 7 bases at V and 7 bases at J, with 23 bases between. The CDR3 is 15 amino acids.

The chain's CDR3 is CASSFTRDRAYNEQFF. DNA of the CDR3: TGTGCCAGTAGTTTCACCCGGGACAGAGCCTACAATGAGCAGTTCTTC. This chain joins TRBV19 and TRBJ2-1; 7 positions match TRBD1. From germline, CDR1 is LNHDA and CDR2 SQIVND (reference sequence). Losses at the gene ends were 5 bases for V and 2 bases for J; bases not matched to a gene: 9. The CDR3 totals 16 residues.

The chain recombines TRBV27 with TRBJ2-1, with D possibly TRBD2 on 6 matching bases. Germline values: CDR1 MNHEY, CDR2 SMNVEV (reference sequence). CDR3 length: 17 residues. Trimming took off 2 bases at V and 2 bases at J, with 16 bases between the two ends. The CDR3 nucleotides are TGTGCCAGCAGTTTAAACCCCCTGGAGGGACCCTACAATGAGCAGTTCTTC. This translates into CASSLNPLEGPYNEQFF.

This chain connects TRBV19 to TRBJ2-7, with D maybe TRBD2 (5 bases). The CDR3 has 15 residues. Germline values: CDR1 LNHDA, CDR2 SQIVND (reference sequence). The germline V and J ends were trimmed by 6 bases and 0 bases, with 15 bases remaining between them. CDR3 nucleotide sequence: TGTGCCAGTAGCGAATATAGCGAAGACTCCTACGAGCAGTACTTC. This translates into CASSEYSEDSYEQYF.

The chain combines TRBV13 with TRBJ2-1; 13 bases fit TRBD2. Germline CDR1 reads PRHDT; CDR2 reads FYEKMQ (reference sequence). J gave up 9 bases and V 8 bases, and 10 bases lay outside the gene matches. This CDR3 has 15 residues. The CDR3 sequence is CASGVTSGRASEQFF. CDR3 nucleotides: TGTGCCAGCGGGGTTACTAGCGGGAGGGCTAGTGAGCAGTTCTTC.

The rearrangement uses TRBV7-2 and TRBJ2-1; TRBD1 or TRBD2 may be the D gene (5 bases each). Germline lookup yields CDR1 SGHTA and CDR2 FQGNSA. The CDR3 covers 13 residues. Trimming shortened V by 5 bases and J by 6 bases, and 11 bases separated the two germline ends. CDR3 sequence: CASSPGAGNEQFF. CDR3 DNA: TGTGCCAGCAGCCCCGGGGCGGGCAATGAGCAGTTCTTC. The full variable domain, its missing parts supplied by reference TRBV7-2 and TRBJ2-1, is GAGVSQSPSNKVTEKGKDVELRCDPISGHTALYWYRQSLGQGLEFLIYFQGNSAPDKSGLPSDRFSAERTGGSVSTLTIQRTQQEDSAVYLCASSPGAGNEQFFGPGTRLTVL.

Remarks on this clone: Additional DNA sequences in this sample encode the identical CDR3. This chain uses TRBV19 with TRBJ1-1; no clear D gene. V dropped 5 bases and J dropped 2 bases, with 12 bases sitting between them. This CDR3 comprises 14 residues. The germline CDR1 and CDR2 sequences are LNHDA and SQIVND (reference sequence). The CDR3 loop reads CASSSGGLNTEAFF. CDR3 coding DNA: TGTGCCAGTAGTTCCGGAGGGTTAAACACTGAAGCTTTCTTT.

CDR3 DNA: TGTGCCAGCAGTTACGTGGCTAGCGGGAGCGGGGAGCTGTTTTTT. Translated, it gives CASSYVASGSGELFF. The chain has TRBV6-5 and TRBJ2-2, with 10 bases lining up with TRBD2. CDR3 length equals 15 residues. After removal of 2 bases from V and 7 bases from J, the junction contained 4 bases not matched to a gene. Germline loops: CDR1 MNHEY, CDR2 SVGAGI.

The V and J genes are TRBV15 and TRBJ1-1; D unresolved. This CDR3 is 14 amino acids long. V gave up 4 bases and J gave up 4 bases, with 13 bases separating them. Germline V lookup: CDR1 LNHNV, CDR2 YYDKDF (reference sequence). The CDR3 DNA is TGTGCCACCAGCACGCTCCTTCGAGTCACTGAAGCTTTCTTT. It codes for CATSTLLRVTEAFF.

The V and J genes are TRBV2 and TRBJ1-2; D gene uncertain. Germline V CDR1 and CDR2: SNHLY, FYNNEI. The CDR3 has 15 residues. V lost 5 bases and J 0 bases, leaving 13 bases between the germline ends. CDR3 loop: CASSPGTRPNYGYTF. In nucleotides, the CDR3 is TGTGCCAGCAGTCCCGGTACACGTCCTAACTATGGCTACACCTTC. Complete variable domain (other parts from reference TRBV2 and TRBJ1-2): EPEVTQTPSHQVTQMGQEVILRCVPISNHLYFYWYRQILGQKVEFLVSFYNNEISEKSEIFDDQFSVERPDGSNFTLKIRSTKLEDSAMYFCASSPGTRPNYGYTFGSGTRLTVV.

The chain is built from TRBV2 and TRBJ2-7, with 9 bases that match TRBD2. The junction had 4 bases not matched to a gene; V was cut back by 6 bases and J by 1 base. The CDR3 covers 14 residues. Germline V gene sequence: CDR1 SNHLY, CDR2 FYNNEI. The DNA of the CDR3 is TGTGCCAGCAGCGTAGCGGGAGAATCCTACGAGCAGTACTTC. This encodes CASSVAGESYEQYF.

The chain recombines TRBV29-1 with TRBJ2-7; D may be TRBD2 (6 bases). Germline CDR1 and CDR2: SQVTM and ANQGSEA. The ends were cut back, 1 base at V and 4 bases at J, with 20 bases in the middle. This CDR3 spans 16 amino acids. The CDR3 reads CSVEGLVGGKPYEQYF. The CDR3, as DNA: TGCAGCGTTGAAGGGCTGGTTGGGGGGAAACCTTACGAGCAGTACTTC.

As concerns this clone: The same CDR3 is also encoded by other DNA sequences in this sample. This chain uses TRBV7-9 with TRBJ2-7; no firm D call. Germline V gene data show CDR1 as SEHNR and CDR2 as FQNEAQ (reference sequence). V lost 4 bases, J lost 3 bases, and 10 bases lay in between. CDR3 length: 13 residues. This chain's CDR3 is CASSSPGLYEQYF. CDR3 DNA: TGTGCCAGCAGCTCCCCCGGTCTCTACGAGCAGTACTTC.

The chain recombines TRBV10-2 with TRBJ2-7; 9 bases are shared with TRBD1. The CDR3 is made up of 15 amino acids. The germline V gene has CDR1 WSHSY and CDR2 SAAADI. Trimming took 8 bases from V and 2 from J; bases not matched to a gene: 10. CDR3 coding DNA: TGCGCCAGCTGGGACAGGGAAACAGGGGCCTACGAGCAGTACTTC. It is translated as CASWDRETGAYEQYF.

The chain employs TRBV7-2 and TRBJ1-2; D might be TRBD1 (5 bases). V was clipped by 2 bases and J by 6 bases, with 10 bases between them. Germline V lookup: CDR1 SGHTA, CDR2 FQGNSA. The CDR3 sequence is 13 residues long. CDR3 nucleotides: TGTGCCAGCAGCTTATCGACAGTGGATGGCTACACCTTC. Protein sequence: CASSLSTVDGYTF. The variable domain in full, completed from reference TRBV7-2 and TRBJ1-2, reads GAGVSQSPSNKVTEKGKDVELRCDPISGHTALYWYRQSLGQGLEFLIYFQGNSAPDKSGLPSDRFSAERTGGSVSTLTIQRTQQEDSAVYLCASSLSTVDGYTFGSGTRLTVV.

The V call is TRBV27, the J call TRBJ1-5; possibly TRBD1 for D (5 bases). Looked up from germline, CDR1 is MNHEY and CDR2 is SMNVEV (reference sequence). With 3 bases removed from V and 0 bases from J, the gap between germline ends came to 12 bases. The CDR3 extends over 16 amino acids. DNA of the CDR3: TGTGCCAGCAGTTTCACAGGTGGCCATAGCAATCAGCCCCAGCATTTT. Translating it yields CASSFTGGHSNQPQHF.

Notes on this clone: This sample also contains other DNA sequences that code for the same CDR3. This chain uses TRBV7-9 with TRBJ1-1; D call uncertain. Germline CDR1 and CDR2: SEHNR and FQNEAQ (reference sequence). This CDR3 is built from 11 residues. Trimming took off 5 bases at V and 2 bases at J, with 3 bases between the two ends. In DNA, the CDR3 is TGTGCCAGCAGCAAAAACACTGAAGCTTTCTTT. Translated, it gives CASSKNTEAFF.